These 30 T cell receptor beta chains came from one sample sequenced in a study of T cells in Graves' hyperthyroidism and ophthalmopathy. Researchers amplified the TCR beta CDR3 regions from RNA transcripts. When the TCR CDR3 underwent first-round RT-PCR, the HTBI primer set was used. TCRdb processed the multiplex PCR reads anew with MiXCR; each CDR3 protein has one entry. The sample consists of 310,000 or so distinct CDR3 sequences, 15% to 20% of them appearing once. The source material was blood. The receptors come from a woman aged 60-75 years with Graves' ophthalmopathy.

This clonotype was seen many times. The gene calls are TRBV7-2 and TRBJ2-7; TRBD1 is a possible D gene (6 bases). Germline values: CDR1 SGHTA, CDR2 FQGNSA. Trimming left V 5 bases short and J 7 bases short, with 18 bases between. There are 14 residues in the CDR3. The CDR3: CASSPNREPREQYF. Written as DNA, the CDR3 is TGTGCCAGCAGCCCGAACAGGGAACCGCGGGAGCAGTACTTC.

This clonotype was detected a few times. The chain recombines TRBV7-9 with TRBJ2-5; tentatively, D is TRBD1 (6 bases). This CDR3 is built from 14 residues. CDR1 SEHNR and CDR2 FQNEAQ come from the germline V gene (reference sequence). Trimming left V 5 bases short and J 2 bases short, with 12 bases between. This chain's CDR3 is CASSPQGKQETQYF. DNA of the CDR3: TGTGCCAGCAGCCCACAGGGAAAACAAGAGACCCAGTACTTC.

This clonotype was counted at least ten times. The chain combines TRBV6-5 with TRBJ1-6; the match to TRBD1 covers 9 bases. In germline, CDR1 is MNHEY, CDR2 SVGAGI. The V and J ends lost 0 bases and 8 bases, in that order; junction bases with no gene match: 5. The CDR3 loop spans 16 amino acids. CDR3 residues: CASSYSWDRVHSPLHF. The CDR3 region has the DNA TGTGCCAGCAGTTACTCGTGGGACAGGGTTCATTCACCCCTCCACTTT.

This clonotype has at least ten counts. This chain uses TRBV12-3 or TRBV12-4 with TRBJ2-3; D remains unclear. The CDR3 sequence is 12 residues long. Between the trimmed V and J ends, which lost 7 bases and 2 bases, there was a span of 7 bases. Here the CDR3 reads CASTRNTDTQYF. CDR3 bases: TGTGCCAGCACGAGAAACACAGATACGCAGTATTTT.

The sample holds many counts of this clonotype. V and J are TRBV7-2 and TRBJ2-3; D is perhaps TRBD2 (5 bases). The CDR3 is 14 amino acids. Trimming cost V 2 bases and J 6 bases, with 12 bases left between them. CDR1 and CDR2 from the germline V gene are SGHTA and FQGNSA. This CDR3 reads CASSLIGVGDTQYF. Written as DNA, the CDR3 is TGTGCCAGCAGCTTAATCGGGGTCGGGGATACGCAGTATTTT.

The rearrangement uses TRBV29-1 and TRBJ2-7; D call uncertain. V lost 4 bases and J 4 bases, leaving 8 bases between the germline ends. The CDR3 length is 11 residues. Germline loops: CDR1 SQVTM, CDR2 ANQGSEA. The CDR3 coding sequence is TGCAGCGTTGTTGTGGCGTACGAGCAGTACTTC. This encodes CSVVVAYEQYF.

The sample holds many counts of this clonotype. CDR3 amino acids: CATSKSGSVDEQFF. The CDR3 DNA follows: TGTGCCACCAGTAAAAGCGGGAGTGTGGATGAGCAGTTCTTC. The chain combines TRBV24-1 with TRBJ2-1, with 8 bases aligning to TRBD2. The trim removed 6 bases at V and 8 bases at J, leaving 8 bases unmatched. CDR1 is KGHDR, CDR2 SFDVKD, per germline. The CDR3 consists of 14 residues.

This clonotype was found a few times. The CDR3 protein is CASSTPGDSNQPQHF. DNA of the CDR3: TGTGCCAGTAGTACTCCCGGGGATAGCAATCAGCCCCAGCATTTT. The chain joins TRBV19 to TRBJ1-5; D is unclear. CDR1 and CDR2 (germline): LNHDA, SQIVND (reference sequence). The CDR3 is 15 residues long. Trimming shortened V by 4 bases and J by 0 bases, and 10 bases separated the two germline ends.

The sample holds a few counts of this clonotype. This rearrangement joins TRBV2 to TRBJ2-7; 8 nucleotides match TRBD1. The CDR3 covers 13 residues. The ends lost 7 bases at V and 6 bases at J; junction bases unmatched: 8. Germline V gene lookup returns CDR1 SNHLY and CDR2 FYNNEI. CDR3 residues: CASTRDRSGEQYF. In DNA, the CDR3 is TGTGCCAGCACCCGGGACAGGTCAGGCGAGCAGTACTTC.

This sequence joins TRBV5-1 and TRBJ1-4; TRBD1 aligns across 8 bases. The CDR3 length is 14 residues. V shed 4 bases, J shed 6 bases, and the junction held 5 bases outside the gene matches. Per the germline V gene, CDR1 is SGHRS and CDR2 is YFSETQ. Here the CDR3 reads CASSRDRIDEKLFF. CDR3 nucleotides: TGCGCCAGCAGCCGGGACAGGATAGATGAAAAACTGTTTTTT.

The chain couples TRBV6-1 to TRBJ2-7; 11 bases match TRBD2. The CDR3 contains 16 residues. The trim removed 11 bases at V and 2 bases at J, leaving 14 bases unmatched. The germline gives CDR1 MNHNS, CDR2 SASEGT. In nucleotides, the CDR3 is TGTGCCGCCACTAGCGGGGGTTTGAGCTTCCCCTACGAGCAGTACTTC. Its translation: CAATSGGLSFPYEQYF.

This clonotype was picked up many times. This CDR3 is CASRKRLANEQFF. CDR3 bases: TGTGCCAGCAGAAAACGACTAGCGAATGAGCAGTTCTTC. The genes are TRBV28 and TRBJ2-1; 8 bases fit TRBD2. V lost 6 bases and J lost 7; bases outside the gene matches: 5. Per the germline V gene, CDR1 is MDHEN and CDR2 is SYDVKM. This CDR3 region has 13 residues.

In its sample, this clonotype was seen a few times. The chain couples TRBV10-1 to TRBJ1-5; perhaps TRBD1 as D (5 bases). Germline values: CDR1 WNHNN, CDR2 SYGVQD (reference sequence). V gave up 0 bases and J gave up 3 bases, with 15 bases separating them. The CDR3 totals 17 residues. The CDR3, as DNA: TGCGCCAGCAGTGAGTCTAAATCGGACAAAAACAATCAGCCCCAGCATTTT. It codes for CASSESKSDKNNQPQHF.

The chain links TRBV6-2 or TRBV6-3 to TRBJ2-7; D might be TRBD2 (5 bases). The germline gives CDR1 MNHEY, CDR2 SVGEGT. V was shortened by 0 bases and J by 6 bases, with 12 bases between the two germline ends. The CDR3 contains 14 residues. The CDR3 loop reads CASSYSISGFEQYF. CDR3 sequence (DNA): TGTGCCAGCAGTTACTCGATTTCGGGGTTCGAGCAGTACTTC.

The sample holds many counts of this clonotype. The chain is built from TRBV6-1 and TRBJ1-5, with 8 bases fitting TRBD1. The CDR3 loop spans 14 amino acids. Germline V gene sequence: CDR1 MNHNS, CDR2 SASEGT. V lost 6 bases to trimming and J lost 8 bases; unmatched junction nucleotides: 9. The CDR3 region has the DNA TGTGCCAGCAGACCTAGACAGGGGTCGGAGCCCCAGCATTTT. It translates to CASRPRQGSEPQHF.

This clonotype appeared once. The V and J genes are TRBV12-3 or TRBV12-4 and TRBJ2-5, with D possibly being TRBD2 (6 bases). This CDR3 contains 16 residues. Trimming cost V 5 bases and J 5 bases, with 21 bases left between them. This CDR3 reads CASSRTLPGDGETQYF. The CDR3 DNA follows: TGTGCCAGCAGTCGAACACTACCGGGAGACGGCGAGACCCAGTACTTC.

The V call is TRBV4-3, the J call TRBJ2-3; 9 bases fit TRBD2. The CDR3 is 18 amino acids. Germline values: CDR1 LGHNA, CDR2 YSLEER. Losses at the gene ends were 4 bases for V and 3 bases for J; bases not matched to a gene: 14. The CDR3 loop is CASSLQAGVSGGTDTQYF. The CDR3 DNA is TGCGCCAGCAGCCTCCAGGCCGGGGTCAGCGGGGGGACAGATACGCAGTATTTT.

This clonotype was observed many times. V gene TRBV7-6 combines with J gene TRBJ2-6; D gene ambiguous. Germline lookup yields CDR1 SGHVS and CDR2 FNYEAQ. The length of the CDR3 is 17 residues. With 4 bases removed from V and 0 bases from J, the gap between germline ends came to 13 bases. CDR3 in DNA: TGTGCCAGCAGCTATTCGGACCGTACCTCTGGGGCCAACGTCCTGACTTTC. Translated, it gives CASSYSDRTSGANVLTF.

This clonotype was detected ten times or more. The chain couples TRBV29-1 to TRBJ1-2; D gene uncertain. The germline gives CDR1 SQVTM, CDR2 ANQGSEA. The CDR3 runs 14 residues. V was pared by 3 bases and J by 0 bases, with 11 bases between. The CDR3 nucleotides read TGCAGCGTTGATTCCCTGGGAGCTAACTATGGCTACACCTTC. This translates into CSVDSLGANYGYTF.

This clonotype appeared a few times. J is TRBJ1-5 and V is TRBV18; 9 bases match TRBD1. The trim removed 3 bases at V and 1 base at J, leaving 4 bases unmatched. Germline V gene lookup returns CDR1 KGHSH and CDR2 LQKENI. The CDR3 consists of 16 residues. CDR3 sequence: CASSPGQGLSNQPQHF. In nucleotides, the CDR3 is TGTGCCAGCTCACCGGGACAGGGTTTGAGCAATCAGCCCCAGCATTTT.

This clonotype was counted ten times or more. The chain is built from TRBV28 and TRBJ2-5; 7 bases align to TRBD2. Germline CDR1 and CDR2: MDHEN and SYDVKM. The CDR3 is made up of 13 amino acids. The ends lost 6 bases at V and 3 bases at J; junction bases unmatched: 4. The CDR3 DNA follows: TGTGCCAGCAGCCGACGGGGGGAAGAGACCCAGTACTTC. This translates into CASSRRGEETQYF.

This clonotype showed up many times. V gene TRBV9 combines with J gene TRBJ1-4; D perhaps matches TRBD1 (5 bases). Trimming stripped 3 bases from V and 5 bases from J, with 20 bases between. There are 17 residues in the CDR3. CDR1 is SGDLS, CDR2 YYNGEE, per germline. CDR3 in DNA: TGTGCCAGCAGCGCCGGGATAGATGGGGCGCTGAATGAAAAACTGTTTTTT. Protein sequence: CASSAGIDGALNEKLFF.

The chain carries TRBV5-1 and TRBJ1-5; D is undetermined. The CDR3 extends over 15 amino acids. CDR1 SGHRS and CDR2 YFSETQ come from the germline V gene. The V gene lost 4 bases and the J gene lost 6 bases, with 17 bases spanning the gap. The CDR3 reads CASSIGPGLGQPQHF. The CDR3 nucleotides read TGCGCCAGCAGCATAGGCCCCGGATTAGGTCAGCCCCAGCATTTT.

The V call is TRBV18, the J call TRBJ2-7; TRBD2 agrees at 7 bases. Germline V gives CDR1 KGHSH, CDR2 LQKENI. The junction had 6 bases not matched to a gene; V was cut back by 1 base and J by 0 bases. The CDR3 totals 16 residues. In DNA, the CDR3 is TGTGCCAGCTCACCACTCGGTCGGGGGGACTCCTACGAGCAGTACTTC. Amino acid sequence: CASSPLGRGDSYEQYF.

This sequence joins TRBV4-2 and TRBJ2-1, with D tentatively TRBD2 (5 bases). Germline lookup yields CDR1 LGHNA and CDR2 YNFKEQ. The CDR3 runs to 14 residues. The V end was cut by 4 bases, the J end by 0 bases, with 7 bases between. The CDR3 bases are TGTGCCAGCAGCCGTAGCGACTCCTACAATGAGCAGTTCTTC. This codes for CASSRSDSYNEQFF.

The CDR3 region is CSARGGGIDTQYF. CDR3 in DNA: TGCAGTGCTAGAGGGGGGGGAATAGATACGCAGTATTTT. This sequence joins TRBV20-1 and TRBJ2-3, with 7 bases lining up with TRBD2. The CDR3 length is 13 residues. The V segment lost 1 base and the J segment 5 bases; nucleotides outside the gene matches: 3. Germline V lookup: CDR1 DFQATT, CDR2 SNEGSKA (reference sequence).

V is TRBV20-1 and J is TRBJ2-3; TRBD2 matches at 10 bases. CDR3 length: 17 amino acids. J lost 1 base, V lost 0 bases, and 7 bases had no gene match. Germline V gene lookup returns CDR1 DFQATT and CDR2 SNEGSKA (reference sequence). CDR3 sequence (DNA): TGCAGTGCTAGAGATGCACGGACTAGCGGAGGCACAGATACGCAGTATTTT. Protein sequence: CSARDARTSGGTDTQYF.

Concerning this clonotype itself: This may be a read error: a much more frequent sequence differs by one nucleotide. This sequence joins TRBV6-1 and TRBJ1-2; perhaps TRBD1 as D (5 bases). This CDR3 is built from 15 residues. Germline V gene data show CDR1 as MNHNS and CDR2 as SASEGT. The CDR3 here is CASSEGDGSFYGFTF. As DNA, the CDR3 is TGTGCCAGCAGTGAGGGGGACGGATCCTTCTATGGCTTCACCTTC.

This chain uses TRBV4-3 with TRBJ1-4, with unresolved D. Trimming cost V 0 bases and J 3 bases, with 11 bases left between them. The length of the CDR3 is 16 residues. Germline CDR1 LGHNA, CDR2 YSLEER. The CDR3, as DNA: TGCGCCAGCAGCCAAGAGGGAGGGCTCGCTAATGAAAAACTGTTTTTT. As protein: CASSQEGGLANEKLFF.

This clonotype was detected a few times. Written as DNA, the CDR3 is TGCAGTGCTAGTGTGGAATTGAACACCGGGGAGCTGTTTTTT. This codes for CSASVELNTGELFF. The chain recombines TRBV20-1 with TRBJ2-2; no firm D call. Germline CDR1 reads DFQATT; CDR2 reads SNEGSKA (reference sequence). There are 14 residues in the CDR3. Trimming cost V 3 bases and J 1 base, with 9 bases left between them.